This TCR beta chain was sequenced during a study of T-cell reconstitution after alpha-beta-depleted transplantation in children. Regarding the study as a whole: Newly produced T cells mostly provided counts and TCRbeta diversity after one year, as hyperexpanded clones declined. Reportedly, alpha-beta T cells present about two months post-transplant originated from several hundred expanded clones of graft origin.

The library targeted TCRbeta and was prepared with unique molecular identifiers. One entry per CDR3 protein results from TCRdb running MiXCR on the PCR reads. The data hold 60,000 to 70,000 distinct CDR3 sequences, with around 4.7% observed a single time. The germline CDR1 and CDR2 sequences are SGHDT and YYEEEE. This CDR3 has 16 amino acids. V shed 2 bases and J shed 0 bases, with 12 bases lying between them. Concerning this clonotype itself: Its antigen remains unidentified.

V usage is TRBV5-6 and J usage is TRBJ2-4, with D perhaps being TRBD1 or TRBD2 (5 bases each). The sample consisted of PBMCs, mostly from graft donor cells, taken 180 days after TCRalphabeta/CD19-depleted stem cell transplant. This receptor was obtained from a boy less than two years old who had a stem cell transplant for acute myeloid leukemia, so the T cells may come from the graft donor. The CDR3 bases are TGTGCCAGCAGCTTTCGAGGGACCGCAGCCAAAAACATTCAGTACTTC. Its translation: CASSFRGTAAKNIQYF.